This T cell receptor (beta chain) was recorded in a study of Graves' ophthalmopathy and Graves' hyperthyroidism. Amplified material comprised TCR beta CDR3 regions derived from RNA transcripts. RT-PCR in the first round used HTBI primers; a second-round multiplex PCR followed. From the multiplex PCR reads, TCRdb called clonotypes with MiXCR, one entry per CDR3 protein. The sample contains roughly 500,000 distinct CDR3 sequences, roughly 14% of which appear only once. This clonotype has at least ten counts. The specimen sequenced was blood. The clonotype was recovered from a woman aged 25 to 39 with Graves' ophthalmopathy.

CDR3: CASSERANQPQHF. DNA of the CDR3: TGTGCCAGCAGTGAACGAGCTAATCAGCCCCAGCATTTT. This chain links TRBV2 with TRBJ1-5, with no clear D. V shed 2 bases and J shed 4 bases, with 6 bases lying between them. This CDR3 spans 13 amino acids. Germline V lookup: CDR1 SNHLY, CDR2 FYNNEI.